The 30 T cell receptor beta chains listed next were all sequenced from one sample in a study of PD-L1 blockade in urothelial cancer. The protocol was immunoSEQ multiplex PCR, while the TCRdb copy is restricted to in-frame clones and leaves out a portion. This table has 100,000 to 150,000 clones, 86% appearing once. Time point defined: peripheral blood 6 weeks after treatment start. Sample: PBMCs, taken around atezolizumab (anti-PD-L1) treatment. These receptors all stem from a man in his forties or fifties with urothelial cancer.

The chain has TRBV5-1 and TRBJ2-7; 10 bases fit TRBD1. The CDR3 has 14 amino acids. The J segment lost 6 bases and the V segment lost 0 bases, leaving 3 bases of the junction unmatched. Per germline, CDR1 SGHRS and CDR2 YFSETQ. The CDR3 DNA sequence: TGCGCCAGCAGCTTGGTGGGACAGGGGTCCGAGCAGTACTTC. Translation: CASSLVGQGSEQYF.

This clone was seen more than once but under ten times. CDR3 sequence reads: CASSLATDSGNTIYF. The CDR3 DNA is TGTGCCAGCAGCTTAGCCACAGACTCTGGAAACACCATATATTTT. The chain has TRBV7-8 and TRBJ1-3; no clear D gene. The V and J ends lost 0 bases and 0 bases respectively, with 6 bases between them. The V gene's germline CDR1 is SGHVS and CDR2 FQNEAQ. CDR3 length equals 15 residues.

The chain recombines TRBV6-5 with TRBJ2-7; 8 positions agree with TRBD2. CDR3 length: 14 amino acids. The J segment lost 3 bases and the V segment lost 5 bases, leaving 6 bases of the junction unmatched. The germline gives CDR1 MNHEY, CDR2 SVGAGI. In DNA form, the CDR3 reads TGTGCCAGCAGTCGGCCGGGACTAGGCTACGAGCAGTACTTC. Protein: CASSRPGLGYEQYF.

V usage is TRBV9 and J usage is TRBJ2-5; 11 bases map to TRBD2. The CDR3 runs 16 residues. The ends lost 3 bases at V and 5 bases at J; junction bases unmatched: 9. CDR1 and CDR2 from the germline V gene are SGDLS and YYNGEE. The CDR3, as DNA: TGTGCCAGCAGCGCAGTAGCGGGAGGGCCAGGGGAGACCCAGTACTTC. This codes for CASSAVAGGPGETQYF.

This clone was counted a few times. The genes are TRBV5-1 and TRBJ2-3, with 9 nucleotides matching TRBD1. The CDR3 loop spans 15 amino acids. Losses at the gene ends were 2 bases for V and 6 bases for J; bases not matched to a gene: 7. Germline lookup yields CDR1 SGHRS and CDR2 YFSETQ. This CDR3 is CASSLQGADSDTQYF. Here the CDR3 DNA reads TGCGCCAGCAGCTTACAGGGGGCCGATTCGGATACGCAGTATTTT.

The chain couples TRBV6-6 to TRBJ2-7; 9 bases are a match to TRBD2. From germline, CDR1 is MNHNY and CDR2 SVGAGI (reference sequence). Unmatched junction bases numbered 4, after V lost 6 bases and J lost 1 base. The length of the CDR3 is 14 residues. The CDR3 protein is CASRRTSASYEQYF. As DNA, the CDR3 is TGTGCCAGCAGACGGACTAGCGCATCCTACGAGCAGTACTTC.

The chain combines TRBV2 with TRBJ2-7; 10 bases line up with TRBD1. The germline V gene has CDR1 SNHLY and CDR2 FYNNEI. The CDR3 contains 13 residues. The CDR3 spells CATRTGGTYEQYF. As DNA, the CDR3 is TGTGCTACCAGGACAGGGGGAACCTACGAGCAGTACTTC.

This chain connects TRBV5-1 to TRBJ1-4, with 10 bases aligning to TRBD1. V shed 4 bases, J shed 0 bases, and the junction held 3 bases outside the gene matches. CDR1 is SGHRS, CDR2 YFSETQ, per germline. The CDR3 is 16 amino acids. Here the CDR3 DNA reads TGCGCCAGCAGCACCGGGACAGGGGCAACTAATGAAAAACTGTTTTTT. Translation gives CASSTGTGATNEKLFF.

The sample holds a few counts of this clone. CDR3: CASSISTGFYGAGSSGELFF. The CDR3 region has the DNA TGTGCCAGCAGCATCTCTACCGGTTTCTATGGGGCAGGTAGTTCCGGGGAGCTGTTTTTT. The chain is built from TRBV7-3 and TRBJ2-2, with D possibly TRBD1 on 5 matching bases. Germline V gene data show CDR1 as SGHTA and CDR2 as FQGTGA. Trimming pared 5 bases from V and 6 bases from J, leaving 31 bases between. The CDR3 sequence is 20 residues long.

The V gene is TRBV25-1, the J gene TRBJ2-7; D may be TRBD1 (5 bases). The V and J ends lost 2 bases and 0 bases respectively, with 5 bases between them. Germline lookup yields CDR1 MGHDK and CDR2 SYGVNS. The CDR3 has 13 residues. This CDR3 reads CASSEDSSYEQYF. In DNA form, the CDR3 reads TGTGCCAGCAGTGAAGACAGCTCCTACGAGCAGTACTTC.

The chain has TRBV11-3 and TRBJ2-1, with 8 bases identical to TRBD1. Germline V lookup: CDR1 SGHNT, CDR2 YENEEA. CDR3 length: 15 amino acids. J gave up 2 bases and V 1 base, and 1 base lay outside the gene matches. CDR3 region: CASSLGRGPYNEQFF. Here the CDR3 DNA reads TGTGCCAGCAGCTTAGGCAGGGGGCCCTACAATGAGCAGTTCTTC.

This chain links TRBV11-3 with TRBJ2-1; 10 bases agree with TRBD2. Germline CDR1 is SGHNT and CDR2 is YENEEA. CDR3 length equals 14 residues. The ends lost 5 bases at V and 6 bases at J; junction bases unmatched: 4. The CDR3 loop is CASSLAGAPNEQFF. As DNA, the CDR3 is TGTGCCAGCAGCCTAGCGGGAGCCCCCAATGAGCAGTTCTTC.

The genes are TRBV7-8 and TRBJ2-6; the D gene is possibly TRBD2 (5 bases). The CDR3 covers 18 residues. Germline V gene sequence: CDR1 SGHVS, CDR2 FQNEAQ. V shed 5 bases and J shed 1 base, with 18 bases lying between them. CDR3 DNA: TGTGCCAGCAGCACCCTAGCAGTACTGCCTTCTGGGGCCAACGTCCTGACTTTC. Translating gives CASSTLAVLPSGANVLTF. The full variable domain, with the rest looked up from reference TRBV7-8 and TRBJ2-6, is GAGVSQSPRYKVAKRGQDVALRCDPISGHVSLFWYQQALGQGPEFLTYFQNEAQLDKSGLPSDRFFAERPEGSVSTLKIQRTQQEDSAVYLCASSTLAVLPSGANVLTFGAGSRLTVL.

The chain joins TRBV28 to TRBJ1-2; 11 bases align to TRBD1. The CDR3 has 15 residues. CDR1 and CDR2 from the germline V gene are MDHEN and SYDVKM. Germline trimming cut 0 bases from V and 8 bases from J; bases unmatched to any gene: 5. CDR3 residues: CASSLWDRGLGGYTF. In DNA, the CDR3 is TGTGCCAGCAGTTTATGGGACAGGGGGCTGGGCGGCTACACCTTC.

This chain uses TRBV10-3 with TRBJ2-7; 8 positions match TRBD2. The germline gives CDR1 ENHRY, CDR2 SYGVKD. J was trimmed by 0 bases and V by 9 bases; bases with no gene match: 1. This CDR3 is 12 amino acids long. CDR3 loop: CAMSGSSYEQYF. In DNA form, the CDR3 reads TGTGCCATGAGCGGGAGCTCCTACGAGCAGTACTTC.

Many counts were recorded for this clone. V is TRBV4-1 and J is TRBJ1-2; possibly TRBD1 for D (5 bases). This CDR3 region has 13 residues. Germline lookup yields CDR1 MGHRA and CDR2 YSYEKL. Trimming removed 4 bases from V and 4 bases from J, with 10 bases in between. The CDR3 DNA is TGCGCCAGCAGCCCGCGGGGACCCTATGGCTACACCTTC. It is translated as CASSPRGPYGYTF.

The chain couples TRBV6-1 to TRBJ1-6; D remains unclear. Germline CDR1 reads MNHNS; CDR2 reads SASEGT. With 1 base removed from V and 0 bases from J, the gap between germline ends came to 10 bases. The CDR3 runs 17 residues. The CDR3 loop is CASSEVGGSSYNSPLHF. CDR3 DNA: TGTGCCAGCAGTGAAGTCGGAGGGAGCTCCTATAATTCACCCCTCCACTTT.

The chain carries TRBV5-4 and TRBJ2-2; the match to TRBD1 covers 9 bases. This CDR3 is 15 amino acids long. Germline V gives CDR1 SGHNT, CDR2 YYREEE (reference sequence). V shed 2 bases and J 5 bases; nucleotides not matched to a gene: 4. This CDR3 reads CASSLTGGWTGELFF. Written as DNA, the CDR3 is TGTGCCAGCAGCTTAACAGGGGGCTGGACCGGGGAGCTGTTTTTT.

The chain uses TRBV28 and TRBJ2-4; maybe TRBD2 (6 bases). Between the trimmed V and J ends, which lost 1 base and 6 bases, there was a span of 16 bases. This CDR3 is built from 16 residues. Germline CDR1 MDHEN, CDR2 SYDVKM. The CDR3 loop is CASSLSGGGRRNIQYF. CDR3 sequence (DNA): TGTGCCAGCAGTTTATCCGGGGGAGGACGGCGAAACATTCAGTACTTC.

This clone showed up just once. The gene calls are TRBV27 and TRBJ1-4, with no clear D. This CDR3 has 18 amino acids. V lost 0 bases, J lost 5 bases, and 19 bases lay in between. Germline CDR1 and CDR2: MNHEY and SMNVEV (reference sequence). The CDR3 protein is CASSLSGRAEVNNEKLFF. Here the CDR3 DNA reads TGTGCCAGCAGTTTATCTGGACGAGCGGAAGTTAACAATGAAAAACTGTTTTTT.

J is TRBJ2-3 and V is TRBV10-3; 9 bases match TRBD2. Germline trimming cut 4 bases from V and 4 bases from J; bases unmatched to any gene: 6. The germline gives CDR1 ENHRY, CDR2 SYGVKD. The CDR3 runs 15 residues. The CDR3 is CAISGWREGPDTQYF. Here the CDR3 DNA reads TGTGCCATCAGTGGTTGGCGGGAGGGCCCAGATACGCAGTATTTT.

This clone appeared once. The chain has TRBV6-1 and TRBJ2-7; TRBD1 might be the D (6 bases). V was trimmed by 10 bases and J by 0 bases, leaving 16 bases between them. The V gene's germline CDR1 is MNHNS and CDR2 SASEGT. This CDR3 region has 14 residues. The CDR3 nucleotides are TGTGCCACCGTGAGACAGGCCGACTCCTACGAGCAGTACTTC. Amino acids: CATVRQADSYEQYF.

The chain employs TRBV21-1 and TRBJ2-7; TRBD1 is the table's D call, not checked against the DNA. TRBV21-1 is a pseudogene locus. The length of the CDR3 is 16 residues. Here the CDR3 reads CASSSQAWGVTYEQYF. CDR3 in DNA: TGTGCCAGCAGCAGCCAAGCGTGGGGCGTAACCTACGAGCAGTACTTC.

The rearrangement links TRBV6-1 to TRBJ1-1; D remains unclear. This CDR3 has 14 residues. V gave up 4 bases and J gave up 0 bases, with 9 bases separating them. Germline V gene sequence: CDR1 MNHNS, CDR2 SASEGT. CDR3 in DNA: TGTGCCAGCAGTGCTGAGGGTATGAACACTGAAGCTTTCTTT. It specifies CASSAEGMNTEAFF.

V is TRBV4-2 and J is TRBJ2-1; TRBD2 matches 7 bases. The CDR3 has 17 amino acids. V was clipped by 0 bases and J by 2 bases; unmatched bases: 7. Germline V gives CDR1 LGHNA, CDR2 YNFKEQ. In DNA, the CDR3 is TGTGCCAGCAGCCAAGATCCTGGGGGAGGGCCCTACAATGAGCAGTTCTTC. Translation gives CASSQDPGGGPYNEQFF.

The CDR3 is CASRLAGIGNEQFF. The CDR3 nucleotides are TGTGCCAGCAGGTTAGCGGGAATCGGCAATGAGCAGTTCTTC. V usage is TRBV6-5 and J usage is TRBJ2-1, with 8 bases that match TRBD2. The V gene's germline CDR1 is MNHEY and CDR2 SVGAGI. J gave up 6 bases and V 6 bases, and 7 bases lay outside the gene matches. The CDR3 is made up of 14 amino acids.

The rearrangement uses TRBV13 and TRBJ1-6; D is unclear. The V gene's germline CDR1 is PRHDT and CDR2 FYEKMQ (reference sequence). V lost 5 bases, J lost 9 bases, and 20 bases lay in between. The CDR3 runs to 16 residues. The CDR3 DNA sequence: TGTGCCAGCAGCCAACGCTCGGGAGGCGGAATTTCACCCCTCCACTTT. This gives the protein CASSQRSGGGISPLHF.

V usage is TRBV19 and J usage is TRBJ2-1; 12 bases map to TRBD2. The CDR3 has 15 residues. With V trimmed by 7 bases and J by 6 bases, 7 bases remained unmatched. The germline gives CDR1 LNHDA, CDR2 SQIVND (reference sequence). CDR3 in amino acids: CASNSPSGRGNEQFF. Here the CDR3 DNA reads TGTGCCAGTAATTCCCCTAGCGGGAGGGGCAATGAGCAGTTCTTC.

This chain connects TRBV27 to TRBJ2-1; D not resolved. The CDR3 covers 13 residues. V lost 5 bases and J lost 9, with 14 bases in between. Per germline, CDR1 MNHEY and CDR2 SMNVEV (reference sequence). CDR3 DNA sequence: TGTGCCAGCAGTCCCCCGGTCGGTGGTGAGCAGTTCTTC. It translates to CASSPPVGGEQFF.

The sample holds one count of this clone. This chain's CDR3 is CASKGAGDTQYF. The CDR3 nucleotides are TGTGCCAGCAAAGGGGCCGGAGATACGCAGTATTTT. The V call is TRBV28, the J call TRBJ2-3; D may be TRBD1 (5 bases). Per germline, CDR1 MDHEN and CDR2 SYDVKM. CDR3 length: 12 amino acids. V dropped 7 bases and J dropped 5 bases, with 10 bases sitting between them.